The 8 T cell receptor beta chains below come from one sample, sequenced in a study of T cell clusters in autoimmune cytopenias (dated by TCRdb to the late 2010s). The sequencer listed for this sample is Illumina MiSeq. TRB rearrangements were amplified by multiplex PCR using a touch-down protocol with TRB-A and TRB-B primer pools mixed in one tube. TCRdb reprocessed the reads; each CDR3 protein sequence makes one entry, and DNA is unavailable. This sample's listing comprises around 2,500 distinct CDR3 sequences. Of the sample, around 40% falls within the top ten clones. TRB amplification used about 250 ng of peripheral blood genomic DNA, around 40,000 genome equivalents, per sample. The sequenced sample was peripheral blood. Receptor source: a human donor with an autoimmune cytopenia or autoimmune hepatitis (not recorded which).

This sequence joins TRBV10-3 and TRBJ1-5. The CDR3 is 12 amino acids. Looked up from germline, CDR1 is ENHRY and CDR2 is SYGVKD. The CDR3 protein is CAISGPSQPQHF.

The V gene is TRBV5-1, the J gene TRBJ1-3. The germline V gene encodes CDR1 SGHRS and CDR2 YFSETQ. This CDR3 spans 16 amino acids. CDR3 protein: CASSLNRALSGNTIYF.

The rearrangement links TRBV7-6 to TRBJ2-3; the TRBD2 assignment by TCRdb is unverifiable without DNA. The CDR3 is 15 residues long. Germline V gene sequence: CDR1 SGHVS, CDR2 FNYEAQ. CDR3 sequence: CASSQSSGSADTQYF. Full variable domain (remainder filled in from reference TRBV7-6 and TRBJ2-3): GAGVSQSPRYKVTKRGQDVALRCDPISGHVSLYWYRQALGQGPEFLTYFNYEAQQDKSGLPNDRFSAERPEGSISTLTIQRTEQRDSAMYRCASSQSSGSADTQYFGPGTRLTVL.

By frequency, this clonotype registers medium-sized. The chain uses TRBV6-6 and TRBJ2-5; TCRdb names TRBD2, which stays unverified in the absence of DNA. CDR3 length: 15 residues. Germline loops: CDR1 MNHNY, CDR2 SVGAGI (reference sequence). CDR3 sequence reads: CASSTRHLPRETQYF.

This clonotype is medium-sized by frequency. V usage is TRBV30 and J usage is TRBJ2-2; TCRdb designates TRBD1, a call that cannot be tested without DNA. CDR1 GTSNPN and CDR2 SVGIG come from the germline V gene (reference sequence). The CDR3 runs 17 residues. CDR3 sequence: CALPVLPGQANTGELFF.

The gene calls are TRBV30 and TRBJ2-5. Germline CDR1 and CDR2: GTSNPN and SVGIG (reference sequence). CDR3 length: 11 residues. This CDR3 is CAWGPDSVQYF.

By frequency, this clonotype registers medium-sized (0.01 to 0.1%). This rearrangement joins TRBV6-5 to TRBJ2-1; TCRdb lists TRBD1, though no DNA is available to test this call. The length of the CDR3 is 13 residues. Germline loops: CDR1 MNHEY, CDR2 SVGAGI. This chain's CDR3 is CASSFNSGNEQFF.

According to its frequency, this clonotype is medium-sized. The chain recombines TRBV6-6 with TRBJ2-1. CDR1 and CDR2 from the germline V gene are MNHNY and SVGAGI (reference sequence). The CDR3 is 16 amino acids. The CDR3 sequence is CASNDPTESHYNEQFF.